A single sample is the source of the 3 T cell receptor beta chains below, sequenced in a study of blood T cell repertoires in COVID-19 (TCRdb year 2020). Receptor amplification or capture employed the immunoSEQ multiplex PCR assay. TCRdb mirrors the immuneACCESS table, restricted to in-frame sequences. Some clones are absent from its copies; in checked studies, under half trace to an unresolved V gene, and the reason for the others is unknown. In all, the sample holds roughly 100,000 clones, and around four fifths of those were seen once. Jointly, the top ten make up 4.8% of the sample. The sample taken for sequencing was peripheral blood. The receptors derive from a man in his 60s with acute or convalescent COVID-19.

V and J are TRBV11-3 and TRBJ2-3; the match to TRBD2 covers 8 bases. The CDR3 length is 16 residues. The J segment lost 4 bases and the V segment lost 5 bases, leaving 11 bases of the junction unmatched. CDR1 is SGHNT and CDR2 is YENEEA in the germline V gene. CDR3 DNA sequence: TGTGCCAGCAGCCGGGGGGGGCTCCAGGTTGCAGATACGCAGTATTTT. The encoded protein is CASSRGGLQVADTQYF.

The V and J genes are TRBV7-2 and TRBJ2-1; D is unclear. The germline V gene has CDR1 SGHTA and CDR2 FQGNSA. CDR3 length: 16 residues. Trimming left V 2 bases short and J 6 bases short, with 17 bases between. The DNA for the CDR3 is TGTGCCAGCAGCTTACAGGCCGCTACGGTTAGCAATGAGCAGTTCTTC. As protein: CASSLQAATVSNEQFF.

The chain joins TRBV7-3 to TRBJ2-1, with 11 nucleotides matching TRBD2. The V gene end was trimmed by 2 bases and the J gene end by 4 bases; junction bases not matched to a gene: 4. Germline CDR1 and CDR2: SGHTA and FQGTGA. This CDR3 is 16 amino acids long. Written as DNA, the CDR3 is TGTGCCAGCAGCTTATCTGGGACTAGCGGATACAATGAGCAGTTCTTC. Its translation is CASSLSGTSGYNEQFF. The variable domain in full, with the rest retrieved from reference TRBV7-3 and TRBJ2-1, is GAGVSQTPSNKVTEKGKYVELRCDPISGHTALYWYRQSLGQGPEFLIYFQGTGAADDSGLPNDRFFAVRPEGSVSTLKIQRTERGDSAVYLCASSLSGTSGYNEQFFGPGTRLTVL.